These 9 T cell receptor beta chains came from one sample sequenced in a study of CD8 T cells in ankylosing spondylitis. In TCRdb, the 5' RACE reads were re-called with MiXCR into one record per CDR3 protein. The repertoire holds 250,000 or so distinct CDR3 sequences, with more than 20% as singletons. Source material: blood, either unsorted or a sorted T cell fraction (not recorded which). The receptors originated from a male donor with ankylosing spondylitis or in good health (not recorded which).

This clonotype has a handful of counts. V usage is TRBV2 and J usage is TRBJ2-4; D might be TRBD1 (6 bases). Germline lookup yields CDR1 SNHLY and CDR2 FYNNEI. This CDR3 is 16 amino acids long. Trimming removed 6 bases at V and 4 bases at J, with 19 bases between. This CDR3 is CASSLPQGQLKNIQYF. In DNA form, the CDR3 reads TGTGCCAGCAGCTTACCCCAAGGACAGCTGAAAAACATTCAGTACTTC.

The CDR3 nucleotides read TGTGCCAGCAGCTTAGCGACAGAAGGTGAGCAGTTCTTC. Its protein product is CASSLATEGEQFF. This rearrangement joins TRBV11-2 to TRBJ2-1, with D possibly matching TRBD1 (5 bases). V was cut by 1 base and J by 9 bases, with 10 bases left in between. CDR3 length: 13 residues. Germline-derived CDR1 and CDR2 are SGHAT and FQNNGV.

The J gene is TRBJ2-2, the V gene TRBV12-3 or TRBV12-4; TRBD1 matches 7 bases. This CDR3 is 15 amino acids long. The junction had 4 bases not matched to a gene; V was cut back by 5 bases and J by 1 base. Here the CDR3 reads CASSINRGNTGELFF. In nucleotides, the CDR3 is TGTGCCAGCAGTATCAACAGGGGGAACACCGGGGAGCTGTTTTTT.

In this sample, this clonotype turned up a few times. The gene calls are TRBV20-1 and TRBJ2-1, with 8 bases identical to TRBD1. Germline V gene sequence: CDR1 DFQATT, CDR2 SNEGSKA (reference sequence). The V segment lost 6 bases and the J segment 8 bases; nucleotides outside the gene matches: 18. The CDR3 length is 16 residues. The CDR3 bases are TGCAGTGCAAAGGACAGGGACCGGGGAGGTTGGGATGAGCAGTTCTTC. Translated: CSAKDRDRGGWDEQFF.

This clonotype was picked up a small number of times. This chain's CDR3 is CATAFGGGETQYF. DNA for the CDR3: TGTGCCACCGCTTTTGGGGGAGGCGAGACCCAGTACTTC. The V and J genes are TRBV25-1 and TRBJ2-5, with D maybe TRBD2 (6 bases). CDR3 length equals 13 residues. Looked up from germline, CDR1 is MGHDK and CDR2 is SYGVNS. V lost 10 bases, J lost 5 bases, and 17 bases lay in between.

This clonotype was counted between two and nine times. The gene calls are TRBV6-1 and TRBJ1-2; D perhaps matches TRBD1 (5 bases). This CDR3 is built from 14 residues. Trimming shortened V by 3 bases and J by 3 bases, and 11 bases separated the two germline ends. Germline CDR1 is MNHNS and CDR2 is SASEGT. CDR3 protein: CASSDLGVDYGYTF. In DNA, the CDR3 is TGTGCCAGCAGTGATTTAGGGGTCGACTATGGCTACACCTTC.

The CDR3 sequence: CSAVGLAGVRIFNEQFF. CDR3 DNA sequence: TGCAGTGCTGTGGGACTAGCGGGGGTCCGAATTTTCAATGAGCAGTTCTTC. The chain links TRBV20-1 to TRBJ2-1; 14 bases match TRBD2. J lost 6 bases, V lost 5 bases, and 12 bases had no gene match. The CDR3 runs to 17 residues. CDR1 and CDR2 from the germline V gene are DFQATT and SNEGSKA (reference sequence).

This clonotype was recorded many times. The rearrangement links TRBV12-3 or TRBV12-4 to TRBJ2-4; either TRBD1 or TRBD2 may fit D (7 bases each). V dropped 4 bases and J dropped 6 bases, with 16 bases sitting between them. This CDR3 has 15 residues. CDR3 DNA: TGTGCCAGCAGTTCAAGACTAGCAGGGGGAAACATTCAGTACTTC. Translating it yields CASSSRLAGGNIQYF.

The CDR3 DNA reads as TGTGCCAGCTCACCATCGAGTCAGGCCTACGAGCAGTACTTC. Its translation: CASSPSSQAYEQYF. The chain carries TRBV18 and TRBJ2-7; D is ambiguous. The V end was cut by 2 bases, the J end by 2 bases, with 10 bases between. The germline V gene encodes CDR1 KGHSH and CDR2 LQKENI. There are 14 residues in the CDR3.